This T cell receptor beta chain was obtained from a study of naive and memory T cell subsets. Germline CDR1 reads LGHNA; CDR2 reads YNFKEQ. CDR3 size: 16 residues. V was clipped by 0 bases and J by 2 bases, with 14 bases between them. Sequential positive selection took CD4 T cells first, then CD8 T cells. Two oligonucleotides, mixed equimolar, formed the beta constant-region primer covering TRBC1 and TRBC2. Ligation attached a single-stranded oligonucleotide with a 12-nucleotide UMI and the SP2 primer to the cDNA 3' end. Four rounds of PCR amplified the ligated cDNA using nested alpha and beta constant-region primers plus SP2. From the UMI-ligation and nested PCR reads, TCRdb called clonotypes with MiXCR, one entry per CDR3 protein. This sample carries about 85,000 distinct CDR3 sequences, about an eighth of them seen once, and the ten largest clones take 0.9% to 1%.

This clonotype was sampled from a human donor in good health. Sequenced input: central memory CD4+ T cells from blood. The rearrangement joins TRBV4-2 to TRBJ2-7; D gene uncertain. The DNA of the CDR3 is TGTGCCAGCAGCCAAGATCCACTCCCCCAGCCCTACGAGCAGTACTTC. Amino acids: CASSQDPLPQPYEQYF.